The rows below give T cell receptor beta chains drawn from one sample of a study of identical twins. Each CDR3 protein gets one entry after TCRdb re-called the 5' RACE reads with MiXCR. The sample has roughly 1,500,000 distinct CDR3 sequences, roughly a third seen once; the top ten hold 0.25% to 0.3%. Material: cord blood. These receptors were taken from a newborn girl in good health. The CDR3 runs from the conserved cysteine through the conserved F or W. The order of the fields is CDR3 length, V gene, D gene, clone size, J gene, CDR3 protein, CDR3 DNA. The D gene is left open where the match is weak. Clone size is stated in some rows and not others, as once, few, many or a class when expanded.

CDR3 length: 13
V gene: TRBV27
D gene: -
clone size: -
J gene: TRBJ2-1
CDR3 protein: CASSFGRGYEQFF
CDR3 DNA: TGTGCCAGCAGTTTTGGTCGGGGCTACGAGCAGTTCTTC

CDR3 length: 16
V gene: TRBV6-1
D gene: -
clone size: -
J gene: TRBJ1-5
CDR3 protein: CASSEAVTGLNQPQHF
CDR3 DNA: TGTGCCAGCAGTGAAGCTGTGACAGGCCTCAATCAGCCCCAGCATTTT

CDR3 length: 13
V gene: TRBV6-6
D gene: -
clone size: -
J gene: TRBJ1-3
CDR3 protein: CASSYGQGNTIYF
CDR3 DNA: TGTGCCAGCAGTTACGGACAGGGAAACACCATATATTTT

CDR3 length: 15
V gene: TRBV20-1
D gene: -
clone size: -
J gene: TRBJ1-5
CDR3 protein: CSATPRGVGNQPQHF
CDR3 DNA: TGCAGTGCTACCCCCCGGGGGGTTGGCAATCAGCCCCAGCATTTT

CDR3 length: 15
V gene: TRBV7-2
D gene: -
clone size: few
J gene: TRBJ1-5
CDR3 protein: CASSLSGRERQPQHF
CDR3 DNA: TGTGCCAGCAGCTTATCGGGCAGGGAACGCCAGCCCCAGCATTTT

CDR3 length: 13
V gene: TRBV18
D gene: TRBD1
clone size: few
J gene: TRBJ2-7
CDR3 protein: CASSDRYVYEQYF
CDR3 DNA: TGTGCCAGCTCGGACAGGTATGTCTACGAGCAGTACTTC

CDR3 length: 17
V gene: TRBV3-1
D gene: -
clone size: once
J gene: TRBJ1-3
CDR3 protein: CASSRTVYTRKGNTIYF
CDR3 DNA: TGTGCCAGCAGCCGGACAGTGTATACGCGGAAGGGAAACACCATATATTTT

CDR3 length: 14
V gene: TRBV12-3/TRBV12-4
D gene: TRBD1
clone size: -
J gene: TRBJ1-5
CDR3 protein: CASSSRDRGKPQHF
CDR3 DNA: TGTGCCAGCAGTTCGCGGGACAGGGGGAAGCCCCAGCATTTT

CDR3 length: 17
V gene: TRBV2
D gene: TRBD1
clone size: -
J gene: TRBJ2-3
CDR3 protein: CASSRSPWTGMTDTQYF
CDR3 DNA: TGTGCCAGCAGCAGGAGCCCTTGGACAGGGATGACAGATACGCAGTATTTT

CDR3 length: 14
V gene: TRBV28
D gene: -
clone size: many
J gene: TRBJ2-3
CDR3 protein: CASSYSGRTDTQYF
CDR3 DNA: TGTGCCAGCAGTTACTCGGGGCGGACAGATACGCAGTATTTT

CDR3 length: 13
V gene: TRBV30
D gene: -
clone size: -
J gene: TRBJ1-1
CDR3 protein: CAWSEETEGEAFF
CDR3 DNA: TGTGCCTGGAGTGAAGAGACAGAAGGAGAAGCTTTCTTT

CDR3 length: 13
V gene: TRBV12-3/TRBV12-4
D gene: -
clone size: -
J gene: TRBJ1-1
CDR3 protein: CASSPQAWGEAFF
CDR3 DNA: TGTGCCAGCAGCCCTCAGGCATGGGGAGAAGCTTTCTTT

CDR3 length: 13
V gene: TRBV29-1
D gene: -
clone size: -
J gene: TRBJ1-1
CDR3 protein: CSGMTGLNTEAFF
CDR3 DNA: TGCAGCGGCATGACAGGTTTGAACACTGAAGCTTTCTTT

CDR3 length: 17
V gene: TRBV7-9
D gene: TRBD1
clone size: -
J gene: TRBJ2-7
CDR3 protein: CASSVKRTRDREVEQYF
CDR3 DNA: TGTGCCAGCAGCGTCAAACGGACCCGGGACAGGGAAGTTGAGCAGTACTTC

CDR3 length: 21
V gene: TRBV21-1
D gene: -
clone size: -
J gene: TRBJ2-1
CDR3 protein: CASSNDTGTSGSYRSYNEQFF
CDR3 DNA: TGTGCCAGCAGCAACGACACCGGGACTAGCGGGAGTTATCGGTCCTACAATGAGCAGTTCTTC

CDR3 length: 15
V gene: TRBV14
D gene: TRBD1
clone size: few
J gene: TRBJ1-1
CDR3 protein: CASSPAGQGGTEAFF
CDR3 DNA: TGTGCCAGCAGCCCCGCCGGACAGGGAGGCACTGAAGCTTTCTTT

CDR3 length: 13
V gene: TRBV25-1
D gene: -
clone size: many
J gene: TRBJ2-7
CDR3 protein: CASSHRRSYEQYF
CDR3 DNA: TGTGCCAGCAGCCACAGGCGCTCCTACGAGCAGTACTTC

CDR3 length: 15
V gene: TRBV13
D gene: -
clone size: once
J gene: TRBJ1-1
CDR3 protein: CASSLMGGGYTEAFF
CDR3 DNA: TGCGCCAGCAGCTTAATGGGGGGAGGCTACACTGAAGCTTTCTTT

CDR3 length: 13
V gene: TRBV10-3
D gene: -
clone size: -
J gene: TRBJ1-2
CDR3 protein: CAIRPTGAYGYTF
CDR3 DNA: TGTGCCATCAGGCCGACAGGAGCCTATGGCTACACCTTC

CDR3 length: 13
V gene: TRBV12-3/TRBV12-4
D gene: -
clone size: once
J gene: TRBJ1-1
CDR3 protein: CASSSTGMTEPFF
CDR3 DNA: TGTGCCAGCAGTTCCACAGGGATGACCGAACCTTTCTTT

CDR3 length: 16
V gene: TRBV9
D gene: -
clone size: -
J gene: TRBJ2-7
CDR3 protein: CASSVYGTSSYNEQYF
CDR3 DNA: TGTGCCAGCAGCGTATATGGAACTAGCTCCTACAATGAGCAGTACTTC

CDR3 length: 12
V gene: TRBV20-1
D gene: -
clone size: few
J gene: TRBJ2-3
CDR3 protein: CSASQRPDTQYF
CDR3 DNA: TGCAGTGCTAGCCAGCGGCCAGATACGCAGTATTTT

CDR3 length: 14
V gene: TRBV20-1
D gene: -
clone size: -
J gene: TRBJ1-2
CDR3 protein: CSAPPGGTNYGYTF
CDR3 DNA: TGCAGTGCCCCGCCGGGGGGGACTAACTATGGCTACACCTTC

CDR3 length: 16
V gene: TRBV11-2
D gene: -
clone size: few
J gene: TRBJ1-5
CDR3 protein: CASSLSPKLINQPQHF
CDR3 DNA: TGTGCCAGCAGCTTAAGCCCTAAGCTCATCAATCAGCCCCAGCATTTT

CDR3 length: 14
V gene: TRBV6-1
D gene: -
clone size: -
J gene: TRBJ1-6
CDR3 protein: CASSGGPYNSPLHF
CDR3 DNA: TGTGCCAGCTCGGGAGGCCCCTATAATTCACCCCTCCACTTT